This T cell receptor beta chain was observed in a study of beta chain features in type 1 diabetes. Sequencing targeted expressed TCRB transcripts, as all isolated RNA had been reverse transcribed. The protocol was immunoSEQ multiplex PCR, while the TCRdb copy is restricted to in-frame clones and leaves out a portion. The data show 350,000 or so clones, with about 18% seen just once and 0.044% held by the top ten. On this clone itself: Its antigen is undetermined.

Study-level points and caveats: The naive, central memory and Treg TCRB repertoires of patients appeared to be more similar to one another than those of healthy donors.

This CDR3 is 16 amino acids long. V was cut by 5 bases and J by 1 base, with 15 bases left in between. Germline lookup yields CDR1 MNHEY and CDR2 SMNVEV (reference sequence). The sequenced sample was naive CD4+ T cells from blood. This TCR came from a woman between 18 and 29 years old in good health. The genes are TRBV27 and TRBJ1-5; D gene ambiguous. CDR3 bases: TGTGCCAGCAGTCCCCAGGTGGGCAGGAGCAATCAGCCCCAGCATTTT. This encodes CASSPQVGRSNQPQHF.